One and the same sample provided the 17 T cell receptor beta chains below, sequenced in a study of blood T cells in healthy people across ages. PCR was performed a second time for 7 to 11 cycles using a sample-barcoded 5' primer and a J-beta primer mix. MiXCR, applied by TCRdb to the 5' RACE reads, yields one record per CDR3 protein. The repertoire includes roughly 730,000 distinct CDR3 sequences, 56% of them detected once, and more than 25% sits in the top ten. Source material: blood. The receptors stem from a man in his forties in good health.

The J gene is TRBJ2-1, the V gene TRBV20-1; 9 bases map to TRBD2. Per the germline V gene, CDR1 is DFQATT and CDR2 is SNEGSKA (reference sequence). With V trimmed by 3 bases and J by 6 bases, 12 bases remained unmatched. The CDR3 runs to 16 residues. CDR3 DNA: TGCAGTGCTAGGGGGAAGCCGGGACTAGCATTCAATGAGCAGTTCTTC. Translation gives CSARGKPGLAFNEQFF.

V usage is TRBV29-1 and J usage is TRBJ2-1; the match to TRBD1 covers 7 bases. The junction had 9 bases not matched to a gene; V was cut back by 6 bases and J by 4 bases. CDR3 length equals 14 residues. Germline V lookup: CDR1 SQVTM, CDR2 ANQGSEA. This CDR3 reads CSVGRDSKYNEQFF. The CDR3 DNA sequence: TGCAGCGTAGGCCGGGACAGCAAATACAATGAGCAGTTCTTC.

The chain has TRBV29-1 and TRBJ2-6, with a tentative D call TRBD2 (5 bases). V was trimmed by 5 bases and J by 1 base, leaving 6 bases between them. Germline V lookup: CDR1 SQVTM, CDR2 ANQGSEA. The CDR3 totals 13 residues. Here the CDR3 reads CSVRESGANVLTF. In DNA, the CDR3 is TGCAGCGTTAGGGAGTCTGGGGCCAACGTCCTGACTTTC.

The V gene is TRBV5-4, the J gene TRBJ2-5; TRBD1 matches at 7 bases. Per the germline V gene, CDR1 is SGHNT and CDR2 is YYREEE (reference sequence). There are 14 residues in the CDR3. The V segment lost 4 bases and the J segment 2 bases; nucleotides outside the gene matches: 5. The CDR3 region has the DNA TGTGCCAGCAGCATTAGGACAGGACAAGAGACCCAGTACTTC. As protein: CASSIRTGQETQYF.

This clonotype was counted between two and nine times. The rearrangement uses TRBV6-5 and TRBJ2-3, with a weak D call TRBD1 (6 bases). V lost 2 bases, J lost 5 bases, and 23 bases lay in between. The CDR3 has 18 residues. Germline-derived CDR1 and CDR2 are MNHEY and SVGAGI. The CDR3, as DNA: TGTGCCAGCAGTTACGGCAGGTCTCGCACAGGGTGGGAAGATACGCAGTATTTT. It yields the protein CASSYGRSRTGWEDTQYF.

The CDR3 nucleotides are TGCAGCGTAAAGGGGGTGAACACTGAAGCTTTCTTT. Its protein is CSVKGVNTEAFF. The chain couples TRBV29-1 to TRBJ1-1, with a weak D call TRBD1 (6 bases). This CDR3 region has 12 residues. With 6 bases removed from V and 0 bases from J, the gap between germline ends came to 8 bases. Germline assignment: CDR1 SQVTM and CDR2 ANQGSEA.

CDR3 bases: TGTGCCAGCAGTTCGGGACTTTACGAGCAGTACTTC. Amino acid sequence: CASSSGLYEQYF. The genes are TRBV11-3 and TRBJ2-7; weak D call: TRBD2 (6 bases). This CDR3 is built from 12 residues. CDR1 and CDR2 from the germline V gene are SGHNT and YENEEA. V lost 6 bases and J 4 bases, leaving 10 bases between the germline ends.

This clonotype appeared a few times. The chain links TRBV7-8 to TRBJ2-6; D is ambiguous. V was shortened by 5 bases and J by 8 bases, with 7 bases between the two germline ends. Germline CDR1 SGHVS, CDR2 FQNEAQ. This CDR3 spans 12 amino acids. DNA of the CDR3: TGTGCCAGCAGCCCCGAAACCAACGTCCTGACTTTC. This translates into CASSPETNVLTF. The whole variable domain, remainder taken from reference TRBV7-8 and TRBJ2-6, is GAGVSQSPRYKVAKRGQDVALRCDPISGHVSLFWYQQALGQGPEFLTYFQNEAQLDKSGLPSDRFFAERPEGSVSTLKIQRTQQEDSAVYLCASSPETNVLTFGAGSRLTVL.

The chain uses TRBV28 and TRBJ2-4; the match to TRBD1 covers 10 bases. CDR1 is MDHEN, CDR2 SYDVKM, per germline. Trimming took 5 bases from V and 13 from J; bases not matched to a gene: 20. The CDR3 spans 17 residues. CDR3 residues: CASSQSWDRGGPGEQYF. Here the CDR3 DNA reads TGTGCCAGCAGTCAAAGTTGGGACAGGGGTGGGCCGGGGGAGCAGTACTTC.

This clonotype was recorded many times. CDR3 in amino acids: CASSLRLGDTQYF. In DNA form, the CDR3 reads TGTGCCAGCAGCTTGCGGTTAGGGGATACGCAGTATTTT. V and J are TRBV5-6 and TRBJ2-3; D not resolved. This CDR3 has 13 residues. Per germline, CDR1 SGHDT and CDR2 YYEEEE. Trimming cost V 1 base and J 6 bases, with 9 bases left between them. Full variable domain (outside the CDR3, taken from reference TRBV5-6 and TRBJ2-3): DAGVTQSPTHLIKTRGQQVTLRCSPKSGHDTVSWYQQALGQGPQFIFQYYEEEERQRGNFPDRFSGHQFPNYSSELNVNALLLGDSALYLCASSLRLGDTQYFGPGTRLTVL.

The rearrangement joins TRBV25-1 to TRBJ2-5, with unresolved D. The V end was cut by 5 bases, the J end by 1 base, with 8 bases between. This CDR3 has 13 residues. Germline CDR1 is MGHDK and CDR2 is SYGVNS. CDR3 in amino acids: CASSIQSQETQYF. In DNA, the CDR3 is TGTGCCAGCAGTATCCAGTCCCAAGAGACCCAGTACTTC.

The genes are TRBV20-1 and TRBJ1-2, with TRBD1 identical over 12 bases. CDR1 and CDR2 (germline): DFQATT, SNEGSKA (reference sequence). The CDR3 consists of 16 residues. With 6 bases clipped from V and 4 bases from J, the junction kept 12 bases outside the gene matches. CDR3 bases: TGCAGTGCAGCCCCGGGACAGGGGGCGCAGGTCTATGGCTACACCTTC. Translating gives CSAAPGQGAQVYGYTF.

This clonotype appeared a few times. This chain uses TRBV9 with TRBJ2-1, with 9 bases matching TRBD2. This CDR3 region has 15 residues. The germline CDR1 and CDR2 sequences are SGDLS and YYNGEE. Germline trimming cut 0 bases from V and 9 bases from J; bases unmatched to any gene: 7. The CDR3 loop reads CASSVAAGGPVEQFF. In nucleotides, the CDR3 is TGTGCCAGCAGCGTAGCGGCGGGAGGGCCCGTTGAGCAGTTCTTC.

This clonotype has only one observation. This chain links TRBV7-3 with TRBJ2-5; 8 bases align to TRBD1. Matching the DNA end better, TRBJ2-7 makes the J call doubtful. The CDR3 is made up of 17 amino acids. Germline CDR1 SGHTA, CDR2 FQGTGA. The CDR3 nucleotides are TGTGCCAGCAGCCATAACGGGACAGGTGTGGGCGGGAACGAGCAGTACTTC. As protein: CASSHNGTGVGGNEQYF.

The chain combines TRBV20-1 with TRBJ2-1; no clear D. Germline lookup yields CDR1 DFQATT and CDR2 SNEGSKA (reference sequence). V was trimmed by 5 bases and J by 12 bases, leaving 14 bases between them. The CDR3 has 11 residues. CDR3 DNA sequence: TGCAGTGCTGCCAACTACGGTGGGCAGTTCTTC. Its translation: CSAANYGGQFF.

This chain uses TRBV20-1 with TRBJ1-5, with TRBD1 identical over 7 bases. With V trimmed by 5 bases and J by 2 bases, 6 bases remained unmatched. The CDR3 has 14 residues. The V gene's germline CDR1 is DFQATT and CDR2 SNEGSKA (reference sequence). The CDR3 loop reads CSAEDRRGNQPQHF. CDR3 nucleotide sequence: TGCAGTGCTGAGGACAGGAGGGGCAATCAGCCCCAGCATTTT.

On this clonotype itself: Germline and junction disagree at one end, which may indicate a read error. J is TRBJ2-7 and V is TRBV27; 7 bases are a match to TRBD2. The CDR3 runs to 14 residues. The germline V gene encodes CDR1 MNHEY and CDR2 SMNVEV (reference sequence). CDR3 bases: TGTGCCAGCAGTTTAGGCGGGAGTATATACGGGCAGTACTTC. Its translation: CASSLGGSIYGQYF.